Listed here are 20 T cell receptor beta chains from one sample, sequenced in a study of regulatory T cells in long-lasting Graves disease. Arm-PCR of CDR3 regions with iRepertoire HTBI primers generated TCR beta libraries. MiXCR, applied by TCRdb to the multiplex PCR reads, yields one record per CDR3 protein. The sample lists approximately 440,000 distinct CDR3 sequences, 23% seen once, with about a quarter in the top ten. Time point noted: persistent/refractory GD, antithyroid drugs over 5 years with positive TRAb. With RNA extracted from PBMCs as input, the TCR library was made. This specimen consisted of peripheral blood mononuclear cells (PBMCs), obtained when the disease was refractory, from a patient treated with antithyroid drugs. The receptors here all came from a female donor with Graves disease.

In regard to this clonotype: Just one base apart from a much larger clone, this may be a read error. CDR3 sequence: CASSFGGENGYTF. For the CDR3, the DNA is TGCGCCAGCAGCTTTGGCGGGGAAAATGGCTACACCTTC. The V call is TRBV5-1, the J call TRBJ1-2; D ambiguous. Trimming cost V 2 bases and J 6 bases, with 11 bases left between them. Germline V gene data show CDR1 as SGHRS and CDR2 as YFSETQ. This CDR3 has 13 residues.

This clonotype was picked up a small number of times. V and J are TRBV18 and TRBJ2-5, with TRBD2 matching 13 bases. V trimming: 0 bases; J trimming: 3 bases; junction bases outside the gene matches: 1. Germline CDR1 reads KGHSH; CDR2 reads LQKENI. The CDR3 spans 16 residues. CDR3 sequence (DNA): TGTGCCAGCTCACCACCGGGACTAGCGGGGAAAGAGACCCAGTACTTC. Translating gives CASSPPGLAGKETQYF. Variable domain in full (rest from reference TRBV18 and TRBJ2-5): NAGVMQNPRHLVRRRGQEARLRCSPMKGHSHVYWYRQLPEEGLKFMVYLQKENIIDESGMPKERFSAEFPKEGPSILRIQQVVRGDSAAYFCASSPPGLAGKETQYFGPGTRLLVL.

In this sample, this clonotype turned up a few times. The chain uses TRBV7-6 and TRBJ2-7, with 7 nucleotides matching TRBD2. This CDR3 spans 15 amino acids. V lost 5 bases to trimming and J lost 2 bases; unmatched junction nucleotides: 9. CDR1 is SGHVS, CDR2 FNYEAQ, per germline. CDR3 residues: CASSLTGLSTYEQYF. Written as DNA, the CDR3 is TGTGCCAGCAGCCTAACGGGACTATCCACCTACGAGCAGTACTTC.

The chain carries TRBV3-1 and TRBJ2-7; 8 nucleotides match TRBD2. CDR3 length equals 14 residues. Trimming took 1 base from V and 7 from J; bases not matched to a gene: 6. CDR1 is LGHDT, CDR2 YNNKEL, per germline (reference sequence). The CDR3 loop reads CASSQVPGGVEQYF. The CDR3 DNA follows: TGTGCCAGCAGCCAAGTGCCGGGAGGGGTAGAGCAGTACTTC.

This clonotype occurred many times. This chain joins TRBV2 and TRBJ1-1; D ambiguous. In germline, CDR1 is SNHLY, CDR2 FYNNEI. Trimming took off 3 bases at V and 0 bases at J, with 11 bases between the two ends. The CDR3 totals 15 residues. CDR3 in DNA: TGTGCCAGCAGTGAGGAGGGTATGATGAACACTGAAGCTTTCTTT. Translated, it gives CASSEEGMMNTEAFF.

This clonotype was detected many times. V is TRBV12-3 or TRBV12-4 and J is TRBJ2-2, with 8 bases that match TRBD1. The CDR3 covers 16 residues. Trimming at V came to 5 bases and at J to 4 bases, leaving 9 bases not matched to a gene. This chain's CDR3 is CASSTTGTGGTGELFF. The CDR3, as DNA: TGTGCCAGCAGTACGACCGGGACAGGAGGCACCGGGGAGCTGTTTTTT.

In its sample, this clonotype was seen many times. This chain connects TRBV27 to TRBJ1-2, with unresolved D. The germline V gene encodes CDR1 MNHEY and CDR2 SMNVEV (reference sequence). The CDR3 is 13 residues long. The V and J ends lost 2 bases and 4 bases respectively, with 8 bases between them. The chain's CDR3 is CASSLTNSYGYTF. The CDR3 nucleotides are TGTGCCAGCAGTTTAACTAACAGCTATGGCTACACCTTC.

This clonotype was counted a few times. This chain uses TRBV19 with TRBJ1-2; tentatively, D is TRBD1 (5 bases). CDR1 is LNHDA and CDR2 is SQIVND in the germline V gene (reference sequence). The CDR3 runs 16 residues. Trimming pared 5 bases from V and 8 bases from J, leaving 24 bases between. CDR3 DNA: TGTGCCAGTAGTCCACAAATCGCGGCCAGGGCGGAAGGCTACACCTTC. It encodes CASSPQIAARAEGYTF.

The CDR3 sequence: CASSPQVWDTEAFF. Written as DNA, the CDR3 is TGTGCCAGCAGTCCCCAAGTATGGGACACTGAAGCTTTCTTT. The gene calls are TRBV6-1 and TRBJ1-1; the D is unclear. Germline CDR1 MNHNS, CDR2 SASEGT. Trimming removed 5 bases at V and 3 bases at J, with 13 bases between. The CDR3 is 14 residues long.

There are a few counts of this clonotype. The V gene is TRBV7-8, the J gene TRBJ1-2; D is ambiguous. The germline CDR1 and CDR2 sequences are SGHVS and FQNEAQ. Trimming left V 1 base short and J 2 bases short, with 11 bases between. The CDR3 is 15 residues long. The CDR3 DNA follows: TGTGCCAGCAGCTTAGGTGTGAGCCCGAACTATGGCTACACCTTC. It specifies CASSLGVSPNYGYTF.

This clonotype has only one observation. This clone may be a read error of a much larger clone one base away. The chain couples TRBV28 to TRBJ1-5; no clear D. The CDR3 is 14 amino acids. The germline V gene encodes CDR1 MDHEN and CDR2 SYDVKM. V lost 5 bases to trimming and J lost 3 bases, with 11 bases between them. This CDR3 reads CASSPLRHNQPQHF. The CDR3 nucleotides read TGTGCCAGCAGTCCCCTGCGGCACAATCAGCCCCAGCATTTT.

This clonotype was recorded only once. The junction and the germline gene differ at one end; a read error may be behind it. This rearrangement joins TRBV5-1 to TRBJ2-1, with TRBD2 matching over 9 bases. The germline CDR1 and CDR2 sequences are SGHRS and YFSETQ. This CDR3 region has 18 residues. The CDR3 is CTSSRGPSGMSSYNEQFF. The CDR3 coding sequence is TGCACCAGCAGCAGGGGACCTAGCGGGATGAGCTCCTACAATGAGCAGTTCTTC. The full variable domain, with the rest looked up from reference TRBV5-1 and TRBJ2-1, is KAGVTQTPRYLIKTRGQQVTLSCSPISGHRSVSWYQQTPGQGLQFLFEYFSETQRNKGNFPGRFSGRQFSNSRSEMNVSTLELGDSALYLCTSSRGPSGMSSYNEQFFGPGTRLTVL.

This clonotype was counted ten times or more. This chain uses TRBV5-5 with TRBJ2-5, with TRBD1 matching 10 bases. Trimming at V came to 4 bases and at J to 11 bases, leaving 14 bases not matched to a gene. This CDR3 comprises 15 residues. The V gene's germline CDR1 is SGHKS and CDR2 YYEKEE (reference sequence). The CDR3 reads CASSADRGDVMVQYF. In DNA form, the CDR3 reads TGTGCCAGCAGCGCGGACAGGGGGGACGTAATGGTTCAGTACTTC.

In its sample, this clonotype was seen many times. V usage is TRBV7-9 and J usage is TRBJ2-7, with D unresolved. This CDR3 comprises 12 residues. Germline loops: CDR1 SEHNR, CDR2 FQNEAQ (reference sequence). Deletions cut 1 base from V and 5 bases from J, with 6 bases between. The CDR3 DNA reads TGTGCCAGCAGCTTAGACAGAGACGAGCAGTACTTC. As protein: CASSLDRDEQYF. Full variable domain (remainder filled in from reference TRBV7-9 and TRBJ2-7): DTGVSQNPRHKITKRGQNVTFRCDPISEHNRLYWYRQTLGQGPEFLTYFQNEAQLEKSRLLSDRFSAERPKGSFSTLEIQRTEQGDSAMYLCASSLDRDEQYFGPGTRLTVT.

A few counts support this clonotype. Germline is not matched at one junction end, which may reflect a read error. The rearrangement links TRBV5-8 to TRBJ2-1; maybe TRBD2 (7 bases). Germline CDR1 reads SGHTS; CDR2 reads YDEGEE. This CDR3 spans 14 amino acids. The CDR3 coding sequence is TGTGCCAGCAGCTCGTTGAGAACAGGGAGGGCGGCGATCTTC. Translation gives CASSSLRTGRAAIF.

There are many counts of this clonotype. The chain links TRBV6-1 to TRBJ2-7; 9 positions agree with TRBD1. Germline lookup yields CDR1 MNHNS and CDR2 SASEGT. The CDR3 loop spans 16 amino acids. V shed 2 bases, J shed 6 bases, and the junction held 11 bases outside the gene matches. The chain's CDR3 is CASSEFSGTGFFEQYF. The DNA for the CDR3 is TGTGCCAGCAGTGAATTTTCCGGGACAGGGTTTTTCGAGCAGTACTTC.

J is TRBJ2-5 and V is TRBV7-9; TRBD1 agrees at 8 bases. The J segment lost 5 bases and the V segment lost 2 bases, leaving 7 bases of the junction unmatched. The germline V gene has CDR1 SEHNR and CDR2 FQNEAQ (reference sequence). The CDR3 totals 15 residues. The DNA for the CDR3 is TGTGCCAGCAGCTTACGGCAGGGGGCGGCGGAGACCCAGTACTTC. Translating it yields CASSLRQGAAETQYF.

J is TRBJ2-7 and V is TRBV15; D unresolved. CDR1 LNHNV and CDR2 YYDKDF come from the germline V gene (reference sequence). This CDR3 contains 12 residues. The ends were cut back, 5 bases at V and 5 bases at J, with 10 bases in the middle. This CDR3 is CATSDGYNEQYF. CDR3 bases: TGTGCCACCAGCGACGGGTATAACGAGCAGTACTTC.

The V and J genes are TRBV6-1 and TRBJ1-1; perhaps TRBD1 as D (6 bases). CDR1 MNHNS and CDR2 SASEGT come from the germline V gene. V dropped 8 bases and J dropped 4 bases, with 17 bases sitting between them. CDR3 size: 14 residues. The CDR3 loop reads CASSSWGQGTEAFF. The CDR3 bases are TGTGCCAGCTCCTCTTGGGGGCAGGGCACTGAAGCTTTCTTT.

This clonotype was seen at least ten times. The V call is TRBV14, the J call TRBJ1-1; D remains unclear. The CDR3 is 13 amino acids. Trimming took 1 base from V and 1 from J, leaving 4 bases between them. Germline CDR1 and CDR2: SGHDN and FVKESK. In DNA form, the CDR3 reads TGTGCCAGCAGCCAAGCCAGGAACACTGAAGCTTTCTTT. This codes for CASSQARNTEAFF.